Below are 8 T cell receptor beta chains sequenced from a single sample in a study of CD8 T cells in Susac syndrome. A quantity of roughly 0.5 to 1 ug RNA underwent reverse transcription using random hexamers. One entry per CDR3 protein, called by TCRdb with MiXCR from the immunoSEQ multiplex PCR reads. The sample yields about 130,000 distinct CDR3 sequences, 90% to 95% seen once. Sequencing was done on a sample of CD4+ T cells from PBMCs. The receptors were sampled from a human donor in good health.

As for this clonotype: An end of the junction differs from the germline gene, which may be a read error. The chain uses TRBV5-4 and TRBJ2-2; maybe TRBD1 (5 bases). CDR1 is SGHNT, CDR2 YYREEE, per germline (reference sequence). The CDR3 covers 14 residues. This CDR3 reads CASSLAGNNGELFF. The CDR3, as DNA: TGTGCCAGCAGTCTTGCAGGGAACAACGGGGAGCTGTTTTTT.

The chain recombines TRBV28 with TRBJ2-7; TRBD1 matches 7 bases. CDR1 MDHEN and CDR2 SYDVKM come from the germline V gene. The J segment lost 1 base and the V segment lost 5 bases, leaving 5 bases of the junction unmatched. The CDR3 length is 14 residues. The CDR3 is CASSAGDSSYEQYF. DNA of the CDR3: TGTGCCAGCAGTGCAGGGGACAGTTCCTACGAGCAGTACTTC.

The chain recombines TRBV14 with TRBJ2-1; 8 bases fit TRBD2. Germline CDR1 SGHDN, CDR2 FVKESK. CDR3 length: 13 residues. V gave up 3 bases and J gave up 9 bases; unmatched junction bases: 4. CDR3 amino acids: CASSQIAGGEQFF. The CDR3, as DNA: TGTGCCAGCAGCCAGATCGCGGGGGGTGAGCAGTTCTTC.

Comment on this clonotype: The junction departs from the called germline gene at one end, perhaps through a read error. The rearrangement uses TRBV20-1 and TRBJ1-5, with a possible D match to TRBD1 (6 bases). CDR3 length equals 13 residues. The germline V gene has CDR1 DFQATT and CDR2 SNEGSKA (reference sequence). This CDR3 reads CSARARGNQPQHF. The CDR3 DNA reads TGCAGTGCCAGAGCCAGGGGTAATCAGCCCCAGCATTTT.

V and J are TRBV20-1 and TRBJ1-1; D is undetermined. CDR1 and CDR2 from the germline V gene are DFQATT and SNEGSKA (reference sequence). Trimming shortened V by 0 bases and J by 6 bases, and 8 bases separated the two germline ends. The CDR3 totals 12 residues. CDR3 loop: CSAREDRAEAFF. The CDR3 DNA sequence: TGCAGTGCTAGAGAGGATCGTGCTGAAGCTTTCTTT.

DNA of the CDR3: TGTGCCAGCAGGGCTAGCGGGAGATCGAACACCGGGGAGCTGTTTTTT. It codes for CASRASGRSNTGELFF. V and J are TRBV6-6 and TRBJ2-2; 10 bases align to TRBD2. This CDR3 comprises 16 residues. V was pared by 6 bases and J by 0 bases, with 4 bases of the junction left unmatched. Germline V gene data show CDR1 as MNHNY and CDR2 as SVGAGI (reference sequence).

The rearrangement joins TRBV4-1 to TRBJ2-7; D is unresolved. Germline V lookup: CDR1 MGHRA, CDR2 YSYEKL. The CDR3 consists of 13 residues. Trimming removed 4 bases at V and 1 base at J, with 8 bases between. Written as DNA, the CDR3 is TGCGCCAGCAGCCGAGGCACTTCCTACGAGCAGTACTTC. Translation: CASSRGTSYEQYF.

The chain is built from TRBV25-1 and TRBJ1-2; 7 nucleotides agree with TRBD1. In germline, CDR1 is MGHDK, CDR2 SYGVNS. Trimming cost V 2 bases and J 8 bases; bases outside gene matches: 5. The CDR3 runs 13 residues. In DNA form, the CDR3 reads TGTGCCAGCAGTGAACGGGACAGTGGGGGCTACACCTTC. Translating it yields CASSERDSGGYTF.